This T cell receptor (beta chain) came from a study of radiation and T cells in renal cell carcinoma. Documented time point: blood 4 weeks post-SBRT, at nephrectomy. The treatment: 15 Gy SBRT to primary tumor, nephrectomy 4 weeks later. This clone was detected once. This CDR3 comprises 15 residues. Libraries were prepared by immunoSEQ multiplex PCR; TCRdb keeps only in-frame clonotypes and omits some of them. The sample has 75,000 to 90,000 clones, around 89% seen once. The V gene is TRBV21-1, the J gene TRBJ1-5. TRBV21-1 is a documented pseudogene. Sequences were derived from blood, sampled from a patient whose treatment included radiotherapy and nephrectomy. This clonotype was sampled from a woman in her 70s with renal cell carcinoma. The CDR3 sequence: CASSPTRGGMRPQHF. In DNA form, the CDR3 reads TGTGCCAGCAGCCCCACCCGAGGGGGGATGCGTCCCCAGCATTTT.